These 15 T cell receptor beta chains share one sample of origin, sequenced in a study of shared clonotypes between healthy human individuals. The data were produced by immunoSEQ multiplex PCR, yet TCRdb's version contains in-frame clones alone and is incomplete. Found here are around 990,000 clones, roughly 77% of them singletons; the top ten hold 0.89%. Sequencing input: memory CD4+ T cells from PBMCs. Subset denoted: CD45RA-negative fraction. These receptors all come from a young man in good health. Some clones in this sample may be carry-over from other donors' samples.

CDR3 sequence: CASSPGRGRIDEQFF. As DNA, the CDR3 is TGTGCCAGCAGCCCAGGGAGGGGGCGCATCGATGAGCAGTTCTTC. The chain carries TRBV11-3 and TRBJ2-1; D might be TRBD1 or TRBD2, each matching 7 bases. CDR1 SGHNT and CDR2 YENEEA come from the germline V gene. Trimming stripped 5 bases from V and 8 bases from J, with 19 bases between. The CDR3 is 15 residues long.

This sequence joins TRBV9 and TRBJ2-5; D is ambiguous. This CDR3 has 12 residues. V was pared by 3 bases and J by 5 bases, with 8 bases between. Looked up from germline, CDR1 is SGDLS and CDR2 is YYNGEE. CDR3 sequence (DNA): TGTGCCAGCAGCGACCAAGGGGAGACCCAGTACTTC. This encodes CASSDQGETQYF.

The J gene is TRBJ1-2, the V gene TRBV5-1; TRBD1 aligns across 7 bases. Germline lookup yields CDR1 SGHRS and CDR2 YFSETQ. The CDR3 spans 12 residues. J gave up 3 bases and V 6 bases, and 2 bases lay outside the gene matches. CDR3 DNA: TGCGCCAGCACAGGACAGGACTATGGCTACACCTTC. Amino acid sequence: CASTGQDYGYTF.

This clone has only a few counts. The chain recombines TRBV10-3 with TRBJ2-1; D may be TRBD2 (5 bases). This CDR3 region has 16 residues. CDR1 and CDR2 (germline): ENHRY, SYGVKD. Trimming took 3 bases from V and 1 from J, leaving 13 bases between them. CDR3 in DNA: TGTGCCATCAGTGATCTCGTCCGGGATTCCTACAATGAGCAGTTCTTC. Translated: CAISDLVRDSYNEQFF.

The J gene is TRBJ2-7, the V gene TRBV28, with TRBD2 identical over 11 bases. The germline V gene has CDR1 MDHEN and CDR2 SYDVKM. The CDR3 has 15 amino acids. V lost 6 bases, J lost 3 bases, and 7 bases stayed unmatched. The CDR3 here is CASSRSSGGLYEQYF. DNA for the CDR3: TGTGCCAGCAGCCGCTCTAGCGGGGGGCTCTACGAGCAGTACTTC.

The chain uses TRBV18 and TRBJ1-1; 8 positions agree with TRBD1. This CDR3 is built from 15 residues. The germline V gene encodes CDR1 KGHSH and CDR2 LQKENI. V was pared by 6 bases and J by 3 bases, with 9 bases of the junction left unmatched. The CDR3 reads CASSPRQGQDTEAFF. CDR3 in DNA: TGTGCCAGCTCGCCCAGACAGGGGCAGGACACTGAAGCTTTCTTT.

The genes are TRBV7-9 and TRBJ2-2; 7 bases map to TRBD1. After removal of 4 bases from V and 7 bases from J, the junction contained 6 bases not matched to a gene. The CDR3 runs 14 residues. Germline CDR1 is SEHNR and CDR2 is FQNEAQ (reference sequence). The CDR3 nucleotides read TGTGCCAGCAGCTACAGACAGGGTGTCGGGGAGCTGTTTTTT. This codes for CASSYRQGVGELFF.

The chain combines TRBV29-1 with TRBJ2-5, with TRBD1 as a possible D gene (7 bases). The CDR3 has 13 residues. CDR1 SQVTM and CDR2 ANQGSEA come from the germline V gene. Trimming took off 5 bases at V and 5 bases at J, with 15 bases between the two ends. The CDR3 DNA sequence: TGCAGCGTTCAGGGGGGTTTTGGGGAGACCCAGTACTTC. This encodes CSVQGGFGETQYF.

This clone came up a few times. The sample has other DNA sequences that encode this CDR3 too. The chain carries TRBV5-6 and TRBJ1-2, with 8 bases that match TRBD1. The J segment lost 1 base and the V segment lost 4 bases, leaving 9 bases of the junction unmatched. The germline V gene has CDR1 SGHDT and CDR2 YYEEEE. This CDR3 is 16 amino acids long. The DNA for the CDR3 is TGTGCCAGCAGCCCGGACAGGGCTTTCCTTAACTATGGCTACACCTTC. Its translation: CASSPDRAFLNYGYTF.

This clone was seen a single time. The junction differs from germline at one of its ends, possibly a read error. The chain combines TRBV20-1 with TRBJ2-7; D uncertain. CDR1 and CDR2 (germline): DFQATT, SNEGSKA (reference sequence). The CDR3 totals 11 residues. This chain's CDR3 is CSAGDNYEQYF. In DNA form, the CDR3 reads TGCAGTGCTGGAGACAACTACGAGCAGTACTTC.

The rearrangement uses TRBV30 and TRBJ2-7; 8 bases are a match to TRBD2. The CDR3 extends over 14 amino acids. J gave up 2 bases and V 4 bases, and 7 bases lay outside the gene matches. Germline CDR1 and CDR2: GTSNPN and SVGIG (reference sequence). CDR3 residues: CAWNEGLVTYEQYF. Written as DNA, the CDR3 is TGTGCCTGGAACGAGGGACTAGTCACCTACGAGCAGTACTTC.

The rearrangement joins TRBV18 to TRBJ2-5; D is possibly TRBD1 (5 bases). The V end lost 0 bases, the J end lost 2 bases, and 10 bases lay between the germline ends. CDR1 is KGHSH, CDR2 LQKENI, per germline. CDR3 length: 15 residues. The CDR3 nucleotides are TGTGCCAGCTCACCACCGGGGCTCCGACAAGAGACCCAGTACTTC. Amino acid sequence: CASSPPGLRQETQYF.

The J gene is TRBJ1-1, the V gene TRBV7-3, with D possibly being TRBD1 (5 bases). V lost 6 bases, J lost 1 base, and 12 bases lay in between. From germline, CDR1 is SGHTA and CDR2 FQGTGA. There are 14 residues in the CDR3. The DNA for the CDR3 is TGTGCCAGCAGATCTCGGGGCGGGAACACTGAAGCTTTCTTT. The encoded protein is CASRSRGGNTEAFF.

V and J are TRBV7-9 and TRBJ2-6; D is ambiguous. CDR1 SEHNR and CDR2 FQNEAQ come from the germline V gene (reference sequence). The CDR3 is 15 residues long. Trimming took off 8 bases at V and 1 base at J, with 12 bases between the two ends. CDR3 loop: CASAVWGSGANVLTF. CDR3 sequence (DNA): TGTGCCAGCGCGGTATGGGGTTCTGGGGCCAACGTCCTGACTTTC.

Here the CDR3 DNA reads TGTGCCAGCAGTGCTACAAGGGACAGGGTGGACGGCTACACCTTC. This codes for CASSATRDRVDGYTF. The rearrangement uses TRBV6-6 and TRBJ1-2; the match to TRBD1 covers 9 bases. The CDR3 totals 15 residues. The V and J ends lost 5 bases and 8 bases, in that order; junction bases with no gene match: 12. Per germline, CDR1 MNHNY and CDR2 SVGAGI (reference sequence).